A single sample is the source of the 16 T cell receptor beta chains below, sequenced in a study of T-cell reconstitution after alpha-beta-depleted transplantation in children. Using unique molecular identifiers, the investigators prepared the TCRbeta library. Using its own MiXCR run on the PCR reads, TCRdb lists one record per CDR3 protein. The top ten clones hold 6.1% of a sample with around 94,000 distinct CDR3 sequences, 4.5% to 7.5% of them seen once. Sequenced here: PBMCs, mostly from graft donor cells, sampled 60 days after TCRalphabeta/CD19-depleted stem cell transplant. The receptor set was obtained from a female patient aged 2 to 10 who had a stem cell transplant for Fanconi anemia, so the T cells may come from the graft donor.

Turning to this clonotype: A read error may explain this, as a much larger clone is one base away. The chain uses TRBV7-9 and TRBJ2-1; the match to TRBD1 covers 8 bases. After removal of 3 bases from V and 7 bases from J, the junction contained 11 bases not matched to a gene. Germline CDR1 and CDR2: SEHNR and FQNEAQ (reference sequence). The CDR3 is 16 amino acids. CDR3 region: CASSFGDRGRVNEQFF. The DNA of the CDR3 is TGTGCCAGCAGCTTCGGAGACAGGGGAAGGGTTAATGAGCAGTTCTTC. The full variable domain, with the rest looked up from reference TRBV7-9 and TRBJ2-1, is DTGVSQNPRHKITKRGQNVTFRCDPISEHNRLYWYRQTLGQGPEFLTYFQNEAQLEKSRLLSDRFSAERPKGSFSTLEIQRTEQGDSAMYLCASSFGDRGRVNEQFFGPGTRLTVL.

In its sample, this clonotype was seen many times. The rearrangement uses TRBV2 and TRBJ1-2, with D uncertain. The V gene's germline CDR1 is SNHLY and CDR2 FYNNEI. V was shortened by 5 bases and J by 2 bases, with 9 bases between the two germline ends. CDR3 length equals 13 residues. CDR3 DNA sequence: TGTGCCAGCAGTCCCGTTTCGAACTATGGCTACACCTTC. It codes for CASSPVSNYGYTF.

This clonotype was seen at least ten times. The chain recombines TRBV28 with TRBJ1-5; D call uncertain. Germline V CDR1 and CDR2: MDHEN, SYDVKM. Between the trimmed V and J ends, which lost 0 bases and 6 bases, there was a span of 3 bases. This CDR3 comprises 12 residues. The CDR3 nucleotides are TGTGCCAGCAGTTTATGGAGTCAGCCCCAGCATTTT. Translating it yields CASSLWSQPQHF.

This clonotype has a count of ten or more. The chain carries TRBV25-1 and TRBJ2-1; D gene ambiguous. Germline V gene lookup returns CDR1 MGHDK and CDR2 SYGVNS. Trimming stripped 4 bases from V and 5 bases from J, with 15 bases between. The length of the CDR3 is 15 residues. DNA of the CDR3: TGTGCCAGCAGTGGGACGGATGGATGGAACAATGAGCAGTTCTTC. Protein: CASSGTDGWNNEQFF.

This clonotype was observed many times. This chain links TRBV7-2 with TRBJ2-1; 12 bases are shared with TRBD2. The CDR3 is 19 amino acids. The ends lost 4 bases at V and 0 bases at J; junction bases unmatched: 10. The germline gives CDR1 SGHTA, CDR2 FQGNSA. For the CDR3, the DNA is TGTGCCAGCAGCTCCAGGACTAGCGGGAAACCTTCCTCCTACAATGAGCAGTTCTTC. It encodes CASSSRTSGKPSSYNEQFF.

This clonotype was recorded many times. V usage is TRBV6-4 and J usage is TRBJ1-2; 8 bases agree with TRBD1. Germline V lookup: CDR1 MRHNA, CDR2 SNTAGT. V gave up 6 bases and J gave up 0 bases; unmatched junction bases: 18. The CDR3 extends over 19 amino acids. Written as DNA, the CDR3 is TGTGCCAGCAGACCAATTTCCGGGACAGGCGTTCATCCTAACTATGGCTACACCTTC. Amino acids: CASRPISGTGVHPNYGYTF.

This clonotype was recorded at least ten times. The chain couples TRBV14 to TRBJ1-2; 7 nucleotides align to TRBD1. CDR1 is SGHDN and CDR2 is FVKESK in the germline V gene. Unmatched junction bases numbered 9, after V lost 1 base and J lost 4 bases. CDR3 size: 16 residues. The CDR3 DNA sequence: TGTGCCAGCAGCCAAGGATTAACGGGACAGCCCTATGGCTACACCTTC. As protein: CASSQGLTGQPYGYTF.

This clonotype has at least ten counts. V and J are TRBV5-1 and TRBJ1-1; perhaps TRBD1 as D (6 bases). This CDR3 is 18 amino acids long. V was trimmed by 0 bases and J by 7 bases, leaving 25 bases between them. From germline, CDR1 is SGHRS and CDR2 YFSETQ. The CDR3 region is CASSLALGTKGGLGEAFF. In DNA form, the CDR3 reads TGCGCCAGCAGCTTGGCCCTAGGGACCAAAGGGGGGTTGGGTGAAGCTTTCTTT.

This clonotype appeared many times. The chain uses TRBV10-3 and TRBJ2-3; D call uncertain. The germline V and J ends were trimmed by 2 bases and 6 bases, with 9 bases remaining between them. CDR1 is ENHRY and CDR2 is SYGVKD in the germline V gene. CDR3 length: 13 residues. CDR3 residues: CAISEPSQDTQYF. The CDR3 coding sequence is TGTGCCATCAGTGAGCCATCCCAGGATACGCAGTATTTT.

This clonotype was counted between two and nine times. The gene calls are TRBV28 and TRBJ1-4; D possibly corresponds to TRBD1 (5 bases). The CDR3 runs to 15 residues. V dropped 3 bases and J dropped 8 bases, with 16 bases sitting between them. Germline values: CDR1 MDHEN, CDR2 SYDVKM. The DNA for the CDR3 is TGTGCCAGCAGTTTTCGGTCAGGGTTTCGGGAAAAACTGTTTTTT. It encodes CASSFRSGFREKLFF.

This clonotype was recorded at least ten times. The chain combines TRBV28 with TRBJ1-2; TRBD1 aligns across 8 bases. CDR1 is MDHEN and CDR2 is SYDVKM in the germline V gene. The CDR3 is 15 amino acids. V lost 4 bases and J lost 3; bases outside the gene matches: 7. CDR3: CASSSPGQEYYGYTF. CDR3 coding DNA: TGTGCCAGCAGTTCACCGGGACAGGAATACTATGGCTACACCTTC.

This clonotype was observed a handful of times. V is TRBV15 and J is TRBJ1-6; D may be TRBD1 (5 bases). Germline V gene data show CDR1 as LNHNV and CDR2 as YYDKDF (reference sequence). Trimming cost V 0 bases and J 1 base, with 13 bases left between them. This CDR3 has 18 residues. The CDR3 nucleotides are TGTGCCACCAGCAGAGACCGGGACGGCTTTTCCTATAATTCACCCCTCCACTTT. Residues: CATSRDRDGFSYNSPLHF. Full variable domain (outside the CDR3, taken from reference TRBV15 and TRBJ1-6): DAMVIQNPRYQVTQFGKPVTLSCSQTLNHNVMYWYQQKSSQAPKLLFHYYDKDFNNEADTPDNFQSRRPNTSFCFLDIRSPGLGDTAMYLCATSRDRDGFSYNSPLHFGNGTRLTVT.

V is TRBV28 and J is TRBJ2-5; TRBD2 matches 8 bases. The trim removed 6 bases at V and 5 bases at J, leaving 14 bases unmatched. Germline values: CDR1 MDHEN, CDR2 SYDVKM. This CDR3 spans 16 amino acids. The CDR3 loop is CASRKPGLGVKETQYF. DNA of the CDR3: TGTGCCAGCAGAAAACCGGGACTAGGAGTGAAGGAGACCCAGTACTTC.

This clonotype was seen at least ten times. The chain couples TRBV13 to TRBJ2-7; 13 positions match TRBD2. Germline V gene data show CDR1 as PRHDT and CDR2 as FYEKMQ (reference sequence). The CDR3 is made up of 22 amino acids. After removal of 1 base from V and 7 bases from J, the junction contained 25 bases not matched to a gene. Written as DNA, the CDR3 is TGTGCCAGCAGCTTAGACAATAGCCCCCTCGGACTAGCGGGAGCCCTGAAGGGGGAGCAGTACTTC. Its translation is CASSLDNSPLGLAGALKGEQYF.

This clonotype was observed at least ten times. V is TRBV7-3 and J is TRBJ2-3; D uncertain. This CDR3 has 15 amino acids. Germline CDR1 is SGHTA and CDR2 is FQGTGA. Trimming took 0 bases from V and 2 from J, leaving 9 bases between them. DNA of the CDR3: TGTGCCAGCAGCTTAACTGGAACTATCACAGATACGCAGTATTTT. Translation: CASSLTGTITDTQYF.

This clonotype was found a few times. The chain joins TRBV29-1 to TRBJ2-1, with D possibly being TRBD2 (5 bases). Germline CDR1 reads SQVTM; CDR2 reads ANQGSEA. Trimming took 4 bases from V and 0 from J, leaving 13 bases between them. The CDR3 covers 15 residues. The CDR3 protein is CSVGHGKLSYNEQFF. Written as DNA, the CDR3 is TGCAGCGTTGGTCACGGGAAGCTCTCCTACAATGAGCAGTTCTTC.